This T cell receptor (beta chain) was identified in a study of blood T cell repertoires in COVID-19. Trimming took off 0 bases at V and 0 bases at J, with 15 bases between the two ends. CDR1 and CDR2 from the germline V gene are MRHNA and SNTAGT. The CDR3 extends over 17 amino acids. Clones were read by immunoSEQ multiplex PCR, and TCRdb kept only the in-frame ones, dropping some. The data contain under 300,000 clones, nearly 85% of them seen just once; the ten biggest clones take up roughly 5.5%. Sequencing was carried out using peripheral blood. The source is a human donor in a cohort sampled during active COVID-19. V and J are TRBV6-4 and TRBJ2-7; D not certain. The CDR3 coding sequence is TGTGCCAGCAGTGACTCAGTGTGGAGCTCAAGCTCCTACGAGCAGTACTTC. Amino acid sequence: CASSDSVWSSSSYEQYF.